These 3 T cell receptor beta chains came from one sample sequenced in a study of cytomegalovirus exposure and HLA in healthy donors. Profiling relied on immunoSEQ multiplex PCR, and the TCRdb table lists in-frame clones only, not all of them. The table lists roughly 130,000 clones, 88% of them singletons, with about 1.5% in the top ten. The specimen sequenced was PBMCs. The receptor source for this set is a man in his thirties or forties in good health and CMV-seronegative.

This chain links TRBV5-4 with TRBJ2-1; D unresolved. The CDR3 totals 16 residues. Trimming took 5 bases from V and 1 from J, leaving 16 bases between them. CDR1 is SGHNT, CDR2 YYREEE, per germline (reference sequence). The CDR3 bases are TGTGCCAGCAGTCCCCAAATTCGGTTATCCTACAATGAGCAGTTCTTC. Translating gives CASSPQIRLSYNEQFF.

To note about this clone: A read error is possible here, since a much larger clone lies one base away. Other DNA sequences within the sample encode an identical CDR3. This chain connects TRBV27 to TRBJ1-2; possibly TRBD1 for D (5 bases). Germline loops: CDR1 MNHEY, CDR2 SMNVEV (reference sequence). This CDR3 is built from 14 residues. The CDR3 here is CASSRRGGNYGYTF. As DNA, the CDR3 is TGTGCTAGCAGTCGTCGGGGGGGGAACTATGGCTACACCTTC.

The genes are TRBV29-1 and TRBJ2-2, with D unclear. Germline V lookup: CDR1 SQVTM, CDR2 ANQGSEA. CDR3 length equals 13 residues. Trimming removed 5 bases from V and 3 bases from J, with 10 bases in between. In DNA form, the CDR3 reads TGCAGCGTTTCAAACACCTACACCGGGGAGCTGTTTTTT. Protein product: CSVSNTYTGELFF.